The next 10 T cell receptor beta chains were all read from a single sample in a study of CD8+ T cells in alopecia areata. Reverse transcribed after extraction, RNA yielded cDNA as the sequencing template. TCRdb keeps only in-frame clones here, not all; method: immunoSEQ multiplex PCR. The sample carries 150,000 to 200,000 clones, roughly three fifths recorded once. The treatment was: oral pan-JAK inhibitor, 5-10 mg twice daily. The specimen was CD4+ T cells sorted from blood, collected around week 50, from a patient treated with tofacitinib. Source of these receptors: a human donor with alopecia areata.

This clone was seen a handful of times. The gene calls are TRBV19 and TRBJ1-6; no firm D call. Trimming left V 4 bases short and J 5 bases short, with 9 bases between. The CDR3 spans 14 residues. Germline lookup yields CDR1 LNHDA and CDR2 SQIVND (reference sequence). In DNA, the CDR3 is TGTGCCAGTAGTACGGGAGGAAATAATTCACCCCTCCACTTT. Its protein product is CASSTGGNNSPLHF.

The V call is TRBV7-9, the J call TRBJ1-4, with D perhaps TRBD1 (6 bases). The CDR3 extends over 14 amino acids. V gave up 5 bases and J gave up 3 bases, with 10 bases separating them. Germline V lookup: CDR1 SEHNR, CDR2 FQNEAQ (reference sequence). The CDR3 DNA reads TGTGCCAGCAGCGTACAGGGATCTAATGAAAAACTGTTTTTT. It encodes CASSVQGSNEKLFF.

As for this clone: The junction differs from germline at one of its ends, possibly a read error. The V call is TRBV5-6, the J call TRBJ2-7; D is unresolved. The CDR3 is 13 residues long. The germline V gene has CDR1 SGHDT and CDR2 YYEEEE. DNA of the CDR3: TGTGCCAGCAGCTTGCCTACCGGCGAACATCCGGACTTC. It encodes CASSLPTGEHPDF. The full variable domain, with the rest looked up from reference TRBV5-6 and TRBJ2-7, is DAGVTQSPTHLIKTRGQQVTLRCSPKSGHDTVSWYQQALGQGPQFIFQYYEEEERQRGNFPDRFSGHQFPNYSSELNVNALLLGDSALYLCASSLPTGEHPDFGPGTRLTVT.

The chain carries TRBV30 and TRBJ2-2; a weak D match, TRBD1 (5 bases). The CDR3 is 13 residues long. Trimming stripped 7 bases from V and 6 bases from J, with 15 bases between. The germline V gene encodes CDR1 GTSNPN and CDR2 SVGIG (reference sequence). CDR3 coding DNA: TGTGCCTCTCGACTTGACAGCGCCGGGGAGCTGTTTTTT. As protein: CASRLDSAGELFF.

The genes are TRBV7-2 and TRBJ1-1; D remains ambiguous. This CDR3 spans 13 amino acids. With 3 bases removed from V and 1 base from J, the gap between germline ends came to 6 bases. Germline loops: CDR1 SGHTA, CDR2 FQGNSA. CDR3 sequence reads: CASSLEGNTEAFF. The DNA for the CDR3 is TGTGCCAGCAGCTTGGAGGGGAACACTGAAGCTTTCTTT.

The chain recombines TRBV30 with TRBJ1-6, with a possible D match to TRBD1 (5 bases). V lost 1 base and J lost 0, with 19 bases in between. Germline CDR1 and CDR2: GTSNPN and SVGIG (reference sequence). The CDR3 extends over 19 amino acids. The CDR3 reads CAWSGTGTLGSSYNSPLHF. CDR3 in DNA: TGTGCCTGGAGTGGGACCGGGACCTTGGGGAGCTCCTATAATTCACCCCTCCACTTT.

The chain links TRBV29-1 to TRBJ2-5; either TRBD1 or TRBD2 may fit D (5 bases each). This CDR3 has 14 residues. V was cut by 3 bases and J by 6 bases, with 17 bases left in between. Per the germline V gene, CDR1 is SQVTM and CDR2 is ANQGSEA. The CDR3 protein is CSVEGQGRRKTQYF. CDR3 nucleotide sequence: TGCAGCGTTGAGGGGCAGGGACGGAGGAAGACCCAGTACTTC.

The J gene is TRBJ2-7, the V gene TRBV29-1; D not certain. Germline V gene data show CDR1 as SQVTM and CDR2 as ANQGSEA. The CDR3 is 13 amino acids. V shed 5 bases and J shed 2 bases, with 13 bases lying between them. In nucleotides, the CDR3 is TGCAGCGTTTGCGAGACGGCCACCTACGAGCAGTACTTC. Its translation: CSVCETATYEQYF.

The J gene is TRBJ2-3, the V gene TRBV5-4, with D possibly being TRBD2 (5 bases). CDR1 and CDR2 (germline): SGHNT, YYREEE (reference sequence). The CDR3 spans 16 residues. Trimming pared 0 bases from V and 0 bases from J, leaving 11 bases between. The CDR3 spells CASSLVGIGSTDTQYF. CDR3 DNA sequence: TGTGCCAGCAGCTTGGTCGGGATCGGGAGCACAGATACGCAGTATTTT.

This clone has more than one count but fewer than ten. The chain carries TRBV14 and TRBJ2-3; possibly TRBD1 for D (6 bases). CDR3 length: 11 residues. Germline assignment: CDR1 SGHDN and CDR2 FVKESK. With 8 bases removed from V and 5 bases from J, the gap between germline ends came to 8 bases. The CDR3 nucleotides read TGTGCCAGCGGGGGCGTAGATACGCAGTATTTT. Translation gives CASGGVDTQYF.